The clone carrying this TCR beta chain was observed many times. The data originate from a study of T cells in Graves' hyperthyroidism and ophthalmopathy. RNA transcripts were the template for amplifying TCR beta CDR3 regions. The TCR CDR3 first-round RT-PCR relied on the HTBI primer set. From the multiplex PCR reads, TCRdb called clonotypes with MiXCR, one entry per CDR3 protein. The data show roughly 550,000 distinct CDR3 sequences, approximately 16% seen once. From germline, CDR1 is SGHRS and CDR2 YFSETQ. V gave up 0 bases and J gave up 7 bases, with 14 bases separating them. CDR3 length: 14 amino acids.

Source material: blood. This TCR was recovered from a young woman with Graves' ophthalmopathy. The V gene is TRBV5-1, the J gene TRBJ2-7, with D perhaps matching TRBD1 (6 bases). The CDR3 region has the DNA TGCGCCAGCAGCTTGGACCTAGGACAGCCGGAGCAGTACTTC. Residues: CASSLDLGQPEQYF.